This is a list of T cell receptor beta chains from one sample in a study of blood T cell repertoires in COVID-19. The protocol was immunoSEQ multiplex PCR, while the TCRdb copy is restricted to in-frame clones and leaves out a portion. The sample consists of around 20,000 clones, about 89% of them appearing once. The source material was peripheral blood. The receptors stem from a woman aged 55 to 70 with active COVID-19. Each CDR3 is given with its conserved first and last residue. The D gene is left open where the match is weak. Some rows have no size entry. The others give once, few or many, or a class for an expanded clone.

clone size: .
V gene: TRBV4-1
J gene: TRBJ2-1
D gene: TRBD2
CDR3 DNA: TGCGCCAGCAGCCAGACGGGACTAGCGGACTTCAATGAGCAGTTCTTC
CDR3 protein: CASSQTGLADFNEQFF

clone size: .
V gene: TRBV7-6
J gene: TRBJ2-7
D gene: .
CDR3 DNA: TGTGCCAGCAGCCCGGGTCGGGGGTTCGAGCAGTACTTC
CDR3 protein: CASSPGRGFEQYF

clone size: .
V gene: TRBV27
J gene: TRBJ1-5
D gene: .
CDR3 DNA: TGTGCCAGCAGTTTATCAGGGGGTCAGCCCCAGCATTTT
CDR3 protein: CASSLSGGQPQHF

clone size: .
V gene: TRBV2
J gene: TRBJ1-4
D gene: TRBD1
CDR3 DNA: TGTGCCAGCAGGCCAGGGACAGGGCAAGAAAAACTGTTTTTT
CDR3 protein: CASRPGTGQEKLFF

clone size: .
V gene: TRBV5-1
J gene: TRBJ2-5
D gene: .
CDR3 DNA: TGCGCCAGCACCTTCAGGGGAGGGGAAGAGACCCAGTACTTC
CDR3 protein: CASTFRGGEETQYF

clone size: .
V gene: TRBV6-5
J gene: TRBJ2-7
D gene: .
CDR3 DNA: TGTGCCAGCAGACCCGCCGGGGAGTCCTACGAGCAGTACTTC
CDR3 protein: CASRPAGESYEQYF

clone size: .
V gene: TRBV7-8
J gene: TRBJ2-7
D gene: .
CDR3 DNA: TGTGCCAGCAGCTTACAGGGACTCACCTGGGGAGAGCAGTACTTC
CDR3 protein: CASSLQGLTWGEQYF

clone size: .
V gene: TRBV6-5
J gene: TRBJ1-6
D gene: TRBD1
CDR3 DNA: TGTGCCAGCAGCTCCGGGACAGGGAATAATTCACCCCTCCACTTT
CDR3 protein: CASSSGTGNNSPLHF

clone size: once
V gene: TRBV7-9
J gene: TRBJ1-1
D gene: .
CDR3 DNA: TGTGCCAGCAGCTTAAGCCCCACTGAAGCTTTCTTT
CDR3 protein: CASSLSPTEAFF

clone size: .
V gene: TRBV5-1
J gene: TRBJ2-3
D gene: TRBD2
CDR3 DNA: TGCGCCAGCAGCAGGACTAGCGGGCGATCCACAGATACGCAGTATTTT
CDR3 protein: CASSRTSGRSTDTQYF

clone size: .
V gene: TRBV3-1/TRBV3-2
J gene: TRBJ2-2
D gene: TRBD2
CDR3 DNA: TGTGCCAGCAGTCCCAACCCGGGACTAGCGGGGGGCGCACGGGGGGAGCTGTTTTTT
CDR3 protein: CASSPNPGLAGGARGELFF